The 14 T cell receptor beta chains presented below share a single source sample, sequenced in a study of monozygotic twins with inflammatory bowel disease. No DNA is given; TCRdb re-called the 5' RACE reads and lists each CDR3 protein once. Its table lists approximately 340,000 distinct CDR3 sequences. Material for sequencing was blood. The origin of the receptors is a human donor with ulcerative colitis or Crohn's disease, or a healthy co-twin of an affected twin (not recorded which).

The V call is TRBV12-3 or TRBV12-4, the J call TRBJ2-7; TCRdb's D call, TRBD1, is unchecked because there is no DNA. This CDR3 has 12 residues. The CDR3: CASGTESYEQYF.

The chain recombines TRBV7-2 with TRBJ2-3. In germline, CDR1 is SGHTA, CDR2 FQGNSA. The CDR3 sequence is 14 residues long. CDR3 sequence reads: CASSLDFSTDTQYF.

The rearrangement links TRBV14 to TRBJ2-2; TCRdb calls TRBD1, which cannot be checked without DNA. Germline CDR1 SGHDN, CDR2 FVKESK. This CDR3 spans 15 amino acids. Here the CDR3 reads CASSPDGTTTGELFF.

J is TRBJ2-1 and V is TRBV5-4; TCRdb picks TRBD1, but there is no DNA to check that call. Germline CDR1 and CDR2: SGHNT and YYREEE (reference sequence). CDR3 length: 20 amino acids. The CDR3 sequence: CASSFPDRVLTISTYNEQFF.

This chain uses TRBV5-1 with TRBJ1-1; there is no DNA to check the TCRdb D call of TRBD1. Looked up from germline, CDR1 is SGHRS and CDR2 is YFSETQ. The CDR3 loop spans 15 amino acids. The CDR3 loop is CASSLDPAGNTEAFF.

The CDR3 protein is CASTLDGSSYEQYF. The V and J genes are TRBV9 and TRBJ2-7; TCRdb proposes TRBD2, but this gene call is untestable without DNA. CDR3 size: 14 residues. CDR1 is SGDLS, CDR2 YYNGEE, per germline. Full variable domain (remainder filled in from reference TRBV9 and TRBJ2-7): DSGVTQTPKHLITATGQRVTLRCSPRSGDLSVYWYQQSLDQGLQFLIQYYNGEERAKGNILERFSAQQFPDLHSELNLSSLELGDSALYFCASTLDGSSYEQYFGPGTRLTVT.

This chain connects TRBV7-2 to TRBJ1-5. The CDR3 has 14 amino acids. Germline CDR1 and CDR2: SGHTA and FQGNSA. The CDR3 here is CATREGGSNQPQHF.

V and J are TRBV5-4 and TRBJ2-7; TCRdb picks TRBD2, but there is no DNA to check that call. Germline V lookup: CDR1 SGHNT, CDR2 YYREEE (reference sequence). The CDR3 spans 14 residues. CDR3 residues: CASSSPALSYEQYF.

The chain combines TRBV30 with TRBJ1-2; TCRdb lists TRBD1, though no DNA is available to test this call. The V gene's germline CDR1 is GTSNPN and CDR2 SVGIG (reference sequence). The CDR3 totals 14 residues. The CDR3 sequence: CAWTYSGVMGGYTF.

V gene TRBV7-2 combines with J gene TRBJ2-1; TCRdb picks TRBD2, but there is no DNA to check that call. The CDR3 covers 17 residues. Per the germline V gene, CDR1 is SGHTA and CDR2 is FQGNSA. CDR3 protein: CASSARLAGEPYNEQFF.

The chain employs TRBV9 and TRBJ1-3. Germline V lookup: CDR1 SGDLS, CDR2 YYNGEE. CDR3 length: 14 residues. The CDR3 sequence: CASSVQGGGNTIYF. Together with reference TRBV9 and TRBJ1-3, the CDR3 gives the full variable domain: DSGVTQTPKHLITATGQRVTLRCSPRSGDLSVYWYQQSLDQGLQFLIQYYNGEERAKGNILERFSAQQFPDLHSELNLSSLELGDSALYFCASSVQGGGNTIYFGEGSWLTVV.

The genes are TRBV30 and TRBJ1-6; lacking DNA, the TRBD1 call made by TCRdb goes unchecked. This CDR3 comprises 15 residues. Germline lookup yields CDR1 GTSNPN and CDR2 SVGIG (reference sequence). The chain's CDR3 is CAWSANRGRASPLHF.

This sequence joins TRBV6-1 and TRBJ2-1; TCRdb reports TRBD2, a call that lacks DNA to check it against. Germline lookup yields CDR1 MNHNS and CDR2 SASEGT. The CDR3 runs 18 residues. The CDR3 region is CASSAPVAGGLGPNEQFF.

The rearrangement links TRBV20-1 to TRBJ2-1; with no DNA, the TCRdb D assignment of TRBD1 cannot be verified. This CDR3 has 13 amino acids. Germline V CDR1 and CDR2: DFQATT, SNEGSKA (reference sequence). The CDR3 protein is CSATDRVDNEQFF.